This T cell receptor (beta chain) originates from a study of shared clonotypes between healthy human individuals. General observations from the study: Measured sharing among donors was expected to vary with sequencing depth.

Over several immunoSEQ plates, each subset's genomic DNA was distributed in even portions. Repertoires were generated with immunoSEQ multiplex PCR, while TCRdb's copy carries only in-frame clones and drops some. Among over a million clones listed, around 76% were seen once. For this clone: Its antigen is undetermined.

Germline V gene sequence: CDR1 MRHNA, CDR2 SNTAGT. This CDR3 region has 16 residues. Unmatched junction bases numbered 8, after V lost 5 bases and J lost 5 bases. V is TRBV6-4 and J is TRBJ2-5, with 13 nucleotides matching TRBD2. The source material was memory CD4+ T cells sorted from blood. This sample's subset: CD45RA-negative fraction. This clonotype was sampled from a man aged 18 to 35 in good health. The CDR3 region is CASSPQLAGGPETQYF. As DNA, the CDR3 is TGTGCCAGCAGTCCTCAACTAGCGGGAGGGCCGGAGACCCAGTACTTC.